Given below is one T cell receptor beta chain in context. The data were taken from a study of blood T cell repertoires in COVID-19. Study details: Material from acute and convalescent COVID-19 was sourced from the United States, Italy and Spain. From T cells, B-cell-depleted T cells, or PBMCs came the material, which was cDNA or gDNA.

CDR1 MNHEY and CDR2 SMNVEV come from the germline V gene (reference sequence). The CDR3 covers 18 residues. Trimming at V came to 0 bases and at J to 4 bases, leaving 12 bases not matched to a gene. Here immunoSEQ multiplex PCR was the method, and the copy in TCRdb shows in-frame clones only, minus some. The sample holds around 84,000 clones, around 82% seen once. Enrolment of Seattle patients took place during active infection, and they were followed longitudinally. The source is a man aged 55 to 70 with COVID-19, enrolled during active disease. V gene TRBV27 combines with J gene TRBJ2-1; 7 nucleotides line up with TRBD2. The material sequenced was peripheral blood. The CDR3 DNA reads TGTGCCAGCAGTTTATCGATCCCTGGGGAGGGAAGGTACAATGAGCAGTTCTTC. Protein product: CASSLSIPGEGRYNEQFF.